Listed here are 10 T cell receptor beta chains from one sample, sequenced in a study of shared clonotypes between healthy human individuals. Method: immunoSEQ multiplex PCR; TCRdb's copy keeps in-frame clones and lacks some. The data show 450,000 to 550,000 clones, 60% to 85% seen once. Sequenced input: PBMCs. The receptors stem from a woman between 35 and 50 years old in good health. Some clones in this sample may be carry-over from other donors' samples.

The CDR3: CASSGGRINPSFEQYF. CDR3 bases: TGTGCCAGCAGCGGCGGACGGATTAACCCCTCTTTCGAGCAGTACTTC. The chain couples TRBV11-1 to TRBJ2-7; D call uncertain. Trimming took off 5 bases at V and 6 bases at J, with 23 bases between the two ends. The germline gives CDR1 SGHAT, CDR2 FQDESV (reference sequence). The CDR3 runs to 16 residues. The full variable domain, completed using reference TRBV11-1 and TRBJ2-7, is EAEVAQSPRYKITEKSQAVAFWCDPISGHATLYWYRQILGQGPELLVQFQDESVVDDSQLPKDRFSAERLKGVDSTLKIQPAELGDSAMYLCASSGGRINPSFEQYFGPGTRLTVT.

The rearrangement uses TRBV28 and TRBJ1-1; no firm D call. The CDR3 loop spans 15 amino acids. The germline gives CDR1 MDHEN, CDR2 SYDVKM. V was pared by 3 bases and J by 1 base, with 12 bases between. The chain's CDR3 is CASSFRPVQNTEAFF. The CDR3 nucleotides read TGTGCCAGCAGTTTCCGGCCGGTTCAGAACACTGAAGCTTTCTTT.

This chain links TRBV2 with TRBJ1-5; D uncertain. This CDR3 comprises 14 residues. Deletions cut 2 bases from V and 2 bases from J, with 7 bases between. Germline lookup yields CDR1 SNHLY and CDR2 FYNNEI. For the CDR3, the DNA is TGTGCCAGCAGTGAAAGGGTAGGCAATCAGCCCCAGCATTTT. It specifies CASSERVGNQPQHF. Based on the CDR3 plus reference TRBV2 and TRBJ1-5, the full variable domain is EPEVTQTPSHQVTQMGQEVILRCVPISNHLYFYWYRQILGQKVEFLVSFYNNEISEKSEIFDDQFSVERPDGSNFTLKIRSTKLEDSAMYFCASSERVGNQPQHFGDGTRLSIL.

V gene TRBV7-9 combines with J gene TRBJ1-2; D gene unclear. Germline CDR1 and CDR2: SEHNR and FQNEAQ (reference sequence). Trimming removed 3 bases from V and 0 bases from J, with 5 bases in between. The CDR3 runs to 13 residues. The CDR3 region is CASSLDANYGYTF. The CDR3 DNA is TGTGCCAGCAGCTTGGACGCTAACTATGGCTACACCTTC. Full variable domain (remainder filled in from reference TRBV7-9 and TRBJ1-2): DTGVSQNPRHKITKRGQNVTFRCDPISEHNRLYWYRQTLGQGPEFLTYFQNEAQLEKSRLLSDRFSAERPKGSFSTLEIQRTEQGDSAMYLCASSLDANYGYTFGSGTRLTVV.

About this clone itself: Other DNA sequences within the sample encode an identical CDR3. V gene TRBV5-1 combines with J gene TRBJ1-4; TRBD1 aligns across 9 bases. The CDR3 consists of 14 residues. Germline V gene sequence: CDR1 SGHRS, CDR2 YFSETQ. The V and J ends lost 1 base and 8 bases, in that order; junction bases with no gene match: 3. CDR3 in DNA: TGCGCCAGCAGCTTGTCGACAGGGGGGGAAAAACTGTTTTTT. Its translation: CASSLSTGGEKLFF.

This chain joins TRBV5-4 and TRBJ1-1, with D possibly being TRBD1 (5 bases). This CDR3 is 13 amino acids long. V was pared by 4 bases and J by 7 bases, with 14 bases between. The V gene's germline CDR1 is SGHNT and CDR2 YYREEE (reference sequence). The DNA of the CDR3 is TGTGCCAGCAGCCGTGACAGCTCATTTGAAGCTTTCTTT. Its protein is CASSRDSSFEAFF.

In DNA, the CDR3 is TGTGCCAGCAGCTTAGCCGGGACGGAAACTAATGAAAAACTGTTTTTT. Its protein is CASSLAGTETNEKLFF. The V and J genes are TRBV7-8 and TRBJ1-4, with a possible D match to TRBD1 (5 bases). Germline V gene sequence: CDR1 SGHVS, CDR2 FQNEAQ. The V gene lost 0 bases and the J gene lost 1 base, with 9 bases spanning the gap. The CDR3 has 16 residues.

V is TRBV5-1 and J is TRBJ2-5, with 7 bases identical to TRBD2. Trimming removed 0 bases from V and 5 bases from J; junction bases left unmatched: 7. This CDR3 comprises 15 residues. CDR1 and CDR2 from the germline V gene are SGHRS and YFSETQ. The CDR3 reads CASSLGREPGETQYF. The CDR3 DNA reads as TGCGCCAGCAGCTTGGGGCGGGAGCCGGGTGAGACCCAGTACTTC.

This clone was recorded only once. The chain links TRBV9 to TRBJ2-1; 8 nucleotides agree with TRBD2. The length of the CDR3 is 15 residues. The V gene's germline CDR1 is SGDLS and CDR2 YYNGEE. Germline trimming cut 3 bases from V and 1 base from J; bases unmatched to any gene: 3. CDR3 nucleotides: TGTGCCAGCAGCGATAGCGGGACGTCCTACAATGAGCAGTTCTTC. The encoded protein is CASSDSGTSYNEQFF.

This chain connects TRBV6-6 to TRBJ1-2; D might be TRBD1 (6 bases). Germline CDR1 MNHNY, CDR2 SVGAGI (reference sequence). The ends were cut back, 6 bases at V and 2 bases at J, with 13 bases in the middle. The CDR3 totals 14 residues. The CDR3 nucleotides are TGTGCCAGCAGCCCCTCGACAGGCAACTATGGCTACACCTTC. Its protein product is CASSPSTGNYGYTF.